This entry lists 29 T cell receptor beta chains sequenced from one sample in a study of breast tumors, draining lymph nodes, adjacent tissues. TCRdb recomputed calls from the multiplex PCR reads with MiXCR, one row per CDR3 protein. The table has about 14,000 distinct CDR3 sequences, 55% seen once. The material sequenced was tumor-adjacent breast tissue. The receptors here all came from a female donor with breast cancer. Some clones in this sample may be carry-over from other donors' samples.

V is TRBV4-2 and J is TRBJ2-5; 8 bases match TRBD2. V lost 1 base to trimming and J lost 6 bases; unmatched junction nucleotides: 10. Germline assignment: CDR1 LGHNA and CDR2 YNFKEQ. CDR3 length: 16 residues. This CDR3 reads CASSQGAFREGQTQYF. CDR3 DNA sequence: TGTGCCAGCAGCCAAGGGGCCTTTCGGGAGGGGCAGACCCAGTACTTC.

V gene TRBV25-1 combines with J gene TRBJ2-1, with TRBD2 matching 11 bases. The CDR3 length is 15 residues. V was pared by 3 bases and J by 5 bases, with 3 bases of the junction left unmatched. The germline gives CDR1 MGHDK, CDR2 SYGVNS. CDR3 sequence (DNA): TGTGCCAGCAGTGACACTAGCGGGGGTAACAATGAGCAGTTCTTC. It yields the protein CASSDTSGGNNEQFF. The entire variable domain, with the rest obtained from reference TRBV25-1 and TRBJ2-1, is as follows: EADIYQTPRYLVIGTGKKITLECSQTMGHDKMYWYQQDPGMELHLIHYSYGVNSTEKGDLSSESTVSRIRTEHFPLTLESARPSHTSQYLCASSDTSGGNNEQFFGPGTRLTVL.

The chain combines TRBV13 with TRBJ2-2, with 8 bases matching TRBD1. V lost 1 base and J lost 12; bases outside the gene matches: 13. The CDR3 spans 16 residues. Looked up from germline, CDR1 is PRHDT and CDR2 is FYEKMQ (reference sequence). As DNA, the CDR3 is TGTGCCAGCAGCTTAGCCGTCCCGGGACAGGTGGGGCAGCTGTTTTTT. Amino acid sequence: CASSLAVPGQVGQLFF.

In this sample, this clonotype turned up many times. V and J are TRBV12-3 or TRBV12-4 and TRBJ2-1; D might be TRBD1 or TRBD2, each matching 6 bases. The V and J ends lost 3 bases and 7 bases respectively, with 19 bases between them. The CDR3 has 16 amino acids. CDR3 DNA sequence: TGTGCCAGCAGTTTCCGCCGGGACAAAGGGAGGAATGAGCAGTTCTTC. Protein: CASSFRRDKGRNEQFF.

With regard to this clonotype: A read error may account for a junction end that differs from germline. V usage is TRBV4-1 and J usage is TRBJ2-1; 14 bases match TRBD2. This CDR3 comprises 16 residues. Germline V gene sequence: CDR1 MGHRA, CDR2 YSYEKL. CDR3 DNA sequence: TGTGCCAGCAGCCCAGGGACTAGCGGGAGTGGGTATGAGCAGTTCTTC. Translating it yields CASSPGTSGSGYEQFF.

The gene calls are TRBV7-3 and TRBJ2-3, with D perhaps TRBD1 (5 bases). Germline CDR1 SGHTA, CDR2 FQGTGA. The CDR3 length is 14 residues. The V end was cut by 3 bases, the J end by 3 bases, with 10 bases between. This chain's CDR3 is CASSFTGGTDTQYF. CDR3 bases: TGTGCCAGCAGCTTTACAGGTGGTACAGATACGCAGTATTTT.

This clonotype came up many times. The rearrangement joins TRBV27 to TRBJ1-2, with D possibly matching TRBD1 (5 bases). CDR3 size: 16 residues. Germline V gene sequence: CDR1 MNHEY, CDR2 SMNVEV (reference sequence). V was pared by 5 bases and J by 2 bases, with 18 bases between. CDR3 amino acids: CASSIVPGGANYGYTF. In nucleotides, the CDR3 is TGTGCCAGCAGTATCGTGCCCGGGGGAGCCAACTATGGCTACACCTTC.

The gene calls are TRBV7-9 and TRBJ2-7; 10 nucleotides match TRBD1. Germline trimming cut 5 bases from V and 0 bases from J; bases unmatched to any gene: 10. Per the germline V gene, CDR1 is SEHNR and CDR2 is FQNEAQ (reference sequence). This CDR3 is 17 amino acids long. The CDR3 sequence is CASSPLDGTGVSYEQYF. The CDR3 nucleotides read TGTGCCAGCAGCCCCCTGGACGGGACAGGGGTCTCCTACGAGCAGTACTTC.

About this clonotype: The junction departs from the called germline gene at one end, perhaps through a read error. The CDR3 spells CDTFNEQFF. CDR3 coding DNA: TGTGACACCTTCAATGAGCAGTTCTTC. The rearrangement uses TRBV24-1 and TRBJ2-1; D is unresolved. Germline V gives CDR1 KGHDR, CDR2 SFDVKD. The CDR3 is made up of 9 amino acids.

This clonotype is a singleton in its sample. V gene TRBV5-1 combines with J gene TRBJ2-7; 7 bases map to TRBD2. V shed 0 bases and J 6 bases; nucleotides not matched to a gene: 6. This CDR3 is built from 14 residues. CDR1 is SGHRS and CDR2 is YFSETQ in the germline V gene. Here the CDR3 reads CASSLGDYTGEQYF. The CDR3 coding sequence is TGCGCCAGCAGCTTGGGGGACTACACGGGCGAGCAGTACTTC.

Turning to this clonotype: A read error may account for a junction end that differs from germline. This chain uses TRBV5-1 with TRBJ2-7; 8 bases match TRBD2. Germline CDR1 and CDR2: SGHRS and YFSETQ. The CDR3 spans 14 residues. Written as DNA, the CDR3 is TGTGCCAGCAGTCACGGGACTAGAATGTACGAGCAGTACTTC. As protein: CASSHGTRMYEQYF.

V gene TRBV7-6 combines with J gene TRBJ1-3; D is unresolved. CDR1 and CDR2 (germline): SGHVS, FNYEAQ. The CDR3 runs 13 residues. With 4 bases removed from V and 4 bases from J, the gap between germline ends came to 8 bases. CDR3 residues: CASSSPLGNTIYF. The CDR3 coding sequence is TGTGCCAGCAGCTCTCCGTTGGGAAACACCATATATTTT.

The V and J genes are TRBV12-3 or TRBV12-4 and TRBJ2-1; 9 bases line up with TRBD1. The CDR3 is 13 residues long. V was pared by 1 base and J by 9 bases, with 1 base of the junction left unmatched. CDR3 sequence reads: CASSLEDRGEQFF. The CDR3 DNA is TGTGCCAGCAGTTTAGAGGACAGGGGTGAGCAGTTCTTC.

This clonotype was counted ten times or more. V and J are TRBV6-5 and TRBJ2-2; D uncertain. The CDR3 sequence is 18 residues long. With 7 bases removed from V and 1 base from J, the gap between germline ends came to 22 bases. Germline V gene data show CDR1 as MNHEY and CDR2 as SVGAGI. This CDR3 reads CASTTGPGLDLNTGELFF. The CDR3 bases are TGTGCCAGCACCACCGGGCCTGGGCTGGACCTGAACACCGGGGAGCTGTTTTTT.

Notes on this clonotype: A much more abundant neighbour one base away suggests this may be a read error. The V and J genes are TRBV10-3 and TRBJ2-2; 8 bases line up with TRBD1. This CDR3 is 16 amino acids long. Germline CDR1 is ENHRY and CDR2 is SYGVKD. CDR3 bases: TGTGTCATCAGTGATCCCAGGGGGCCGTCCACCGGGGAGCTGTTTTTT. It translates to CVISDPRGPSTGELFF.

This chain links TRBV4-2 with TRBJ1-2; TRBD1 might be the D (5 bases). In germline, CDR1 is LGHNA, CDR2 YNFKEQ. Between the trimmed V and J ends, which lost 0 bases and 8 bases, there was a span of 13 bases. The CDR3 totals 14 residues. The CDR3 sequence is CASSQDRAGKGYTF. DNA for the CDR3: TGTGCCAGCAGCCAAGATCGGGCAGGGAAGGGCTACACCTTC.

This clonotype was picked up one time. The junction differs from germline at one of its ends, possibly a read error. The chain employs TRBV2 and TRBJ2-2, with TRBD2 identical over 8 bases. This CDR3 region has 15 residues. Germline loops: CDR1 SNHLY, CDR2 FYNNEI. The chain's CDR3 is CASSERTSSTVEPFF. The CDR3 DNA follows: TGTGCCAGCAGTGAGAGGACTAGCAGCACCGTGGAGCCGTTTTTT.

V and J are TRBV2 and TRBJ2-1; no clear D gene. Trimming shortened V by 3 bases and J by 3 bases, and 0 bases separated the two germline ends. Germline V gives CDR1 SNHLY, CDR2 FYNNEI. This CDR3 is built from 11 residues. This CDR3 is CASSDYNEQFF. The CDR3 DNA follows: TGTGCCAGCAGTGACTACAATGAGCAGTTCTTC.

The chain has TRBV7-9 and TRBJ2-7, with 12 bases lining up with TRBD2. The length of the CDR3 is 13 residues. Germline V gene sequence: CDR1 SEHNR, CDR2 FQNEAQ (reference sequence). V gave up 8 bases and J gave up 6 bases; unmatched junction bases: 5. The CDR3 here is CASGRTSGTEQYF. CDR3 nucleotides: TGTGCCAGCGGTCGGACTAGCGGGACCGAGCAGTACTTC.

The chain joins TRBV13 to TRBJ2-1; 13 positions match TRBD2. The germline V gene encodes CDR1 PRHDT and CDR2 FYEKMQ (reference sequence). The V and J ends lost 5 bases and 4 bases, in that order; junction bases with no gene match: 17. The CDR3 totals 20 residues. CDR3 sequence reads: CASSEEGVGTSGILYNEQFF. CDR3 coding DNA: TGTGCCAGCAGCGAAGAGGGGGTTGGGACTAGCGGGATTCTGTACAATGAGCAGTTCTTC.

This clonotype was counted many times. This chain uses TRBV13 with TRBJ1-1; D not resolved. V lost 0 bases, J lost 4 bases, and 21 bases lay in between. The CDR3 runs 18 residues. Germline values: CDR1 PRHDT, CDR2 FYEKMQ (reference sequence). CDR3 DNA: TGTGCCAGCAGCTTAGGCATGAGCCTTTGGGCGGGAAGCACTGAAGCTTTCTTT. It translates to CASSLGMSLWAGSTEAFF.

This clonotype is termed medium-sized (0.01 to 0.1%). The genes are TRBV2 and TRBJ2-7; possibly TRBD1 for D (6 bases). The germline gives CDR1 SNHLY, CDR2 FYNNEI. The CDR3 spans 15 residues. The V and J ends lost 4 bases and 0 bases respectively, with 13 bases between them. The CDR3: CASSGGTKNSYEQYF. As DNA, the CDR3 is TGTGCCAGCAGTGGAGGGACAAAAAACTCCTACGAGCAGTACTTC.

This clonotype was picked up many times. A clone one base away is much larger, so this may be a read error. The V and J genes are TRBV20-1 and TRBJ2-1; 7 bases match TRBD2. The length of the CDR3 is 12 residues. The V gene's germline CDR1 is DFQATT and CDR2 SNEGSKA (reference sequence). CDR3 region: CSARLADNEPFF. The CDR3 DNA reads TGCAGTGCTAGACTAGCGGACAATGAGCCGTTCTTC.

This clonotype is deemed large (0.1 to 1%). The chain couples TRBV9 to TRBJ2-5; D is uncertain. Germline lookup yields CDR1 SGDLS and CDR2 YYNGEE. Deletions cut 0 bases from V and 5 bases from J, with 8 bases between. The CDR3 contains 13 residues. The CDR3 coding sequence is TGTGCCAGCAGCGTAGGTCTAGGGGAGACCCAGTACTTC. Translating it yields CASSVGLGETQYF.

The V call is TRBV10-3, the J call TRBJ2-7; 12 positions agree with TRBD1. V was pared by 0 bases and J by 5 bases, with 8 bases of the junction left unmatched. The germline gives CDR1 ENHRY, CDR2 SYGVKD. This CDR3 is built from 17 residues. The CDR3 DNA reads TGTGCCATCAGTGAGTCGAAAGGGGGGACAGGGGGCGACGAGCAGTACTTC. Amino acids: CAISESKGGTGGDEQYF.

The V and J genes are TRBV7-2 and TRBJ1-4, with D unresolved. The V and J ends lost 5 bases and 0 bases respectively, with 13 bases between them. CDR1 is SGHTA, CDR2 FQGNSA, per germline. CDR3 size: 16 residues. CDR3 in DNA: TGTGCCAGCAGCGTCAGGACGGTTGCAACTAATGAAAAACTGTTTTTT. Amino acids: CASSVRTVATNEKLFF.

This chain links TRBV6-5 with TRBJ2-1; TRBD2 agrees at 13 bases. Germline CDR1 and CDR2: MNHEY and SVGAGI. The CDR3 contains 17 residues. V dropped 3 bases and J dropped 4; count of bases not matched to a gene: 6. Here the CDR3 DNA reads TGTGCCAGCAGTTATACCGGGACTAGCGGGACATACAATGAGCAGTTCTTC. It encodes CASSYTGTSGTYNEQFF.

The J gene is TRBJ2-7, the V gene TRBV30, with no clear D. CDR3 length: 10 amino acids. Trimming stripped 5 bases from V and 2 bases from J, with 4 bases between. Germline CDR1 reads GTSNPN; CDR2 reads SVGIG (reference sequence). The CDR3 DNA is TGTGCCTGGGGGACCTACGAGCAGTACTTC. It translates to CAWGTYEQYF.

The chain recombines TRBV20-1 with TRBJ2-5; 8 bases map to TRBD2. Germline CDR1 is DFQATT and CDR2 is SNEGSKA (reference sequence). This CDR3 has 11 residues. Trimming took 3 bases from V and 10 from J; bases not matched to a gene: 4. CDR3 coding DNA: TGCAGTGCTAGCGGGGGGGGGATCCAGTACTTC. The encoded protein is CSASGGGIQYF.